This entry lists 4 T cell receptor beta chains sequenced from one sample in a study of blood T cells in healthy people across ages. The authors ran a second PCR of 7 to 11 cycles using a sample-barcoded 5' primer and a J-beta primer mix. TCRdb independently ran MiXCR on the 5' RACE reads; one entry per CDR3 protein. The table has 650,000 to 800,000 distinct CDR3 sequences, under 55% seen once. Sequencing was performed on blood. The origin of the receptors is a man between 60 and 75 years old in good health.

This chain uses TRBV6-5 with TRBJ2-1, with TRBD2 as a possible D gene (6 bases). The V gene lost 7 bases and the J gene lost 8 bases, with 24 bases spanning the gap. Germline V CDR1 and CDR2: MNHEY, SVGAGI. The CDR3 contains 16 residues. As DNA, the CDR3 is TGTGCCAGCACCCCTCGGGGAGCCGGGAGTATCGATGAGCAGTTCTTC. Its translation is CASTPRGAGSIDEQFF.

This clonotype was detected only a few times. This chain links TRBV2 with TRBJ2-7; either TRBD1 or TRBD2 may supply D (5 bases each). Trimming cost V 1 base and J 6 bases, with 10 bases left between them. Germline V CDR1 and CDR2: SNHLY, FYNNEI. The CDR3 spans 13 residues. The CDR3 protein is CASSEGGTAEQYF. The CDR3 region has the DNA TGTGCCAGCAGTGAAGGGGGGACCGCCGAGCAGTACTTC.

The chain couples TRBV3-1 to TRBJ2-1, with D uncertain. Germline CDR1 LGHDT, CDR2 YNNKEL (reference sequence). Deletions cut 11 bases from V and 6 bases from J, with 17 bases between. The CDR3 loop spans 13 amino acids. As DNA, the CDR3 is TGTGCCGTCGCGGACGGATTAAGCAATGAGCAGTTCTTC. Protein sequence: CAVADGLSNEQFF.

The J gene is TRBJ2-1, the V gene TRBV7-9; 8 positions match TRBD1. The V gene end was trimmed by 5 bases and the J gene end by 9 bases; junction bases not matched to a gene: 18. The CDR3 loop spans 17 amino acids. Germline CDR1 reads SEHNR; CDR2 reads FQNEAQ (reference sequence). The CDR3 DNA is TGTGCCAGCAGCAACATACTTTCGACAGGGGTGCCCAGTGAGCAGTTCTTC. This codes for CASSNILSTGVPSEQFF.